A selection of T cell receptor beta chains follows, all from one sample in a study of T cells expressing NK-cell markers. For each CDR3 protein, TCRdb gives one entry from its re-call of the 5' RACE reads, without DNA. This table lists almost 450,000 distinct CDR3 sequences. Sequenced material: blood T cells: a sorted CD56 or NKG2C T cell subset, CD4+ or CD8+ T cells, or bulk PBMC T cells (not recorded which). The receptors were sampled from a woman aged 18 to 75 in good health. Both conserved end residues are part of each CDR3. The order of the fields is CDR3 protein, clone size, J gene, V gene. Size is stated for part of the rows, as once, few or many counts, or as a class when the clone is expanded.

CDR3 protein: CSVEDRASQSF; clone size: .; J gene: TRBJ2-1; V gene: TRBV29-1
CDR3 protein: CASSFYPYSNQPQHF; clone size: .; J gene: TRBJ1-5; V gene: TRBV5-6
CDR3 protein: CASSQDGGRREKLFF; clone size: .; J gene: TRBJ1-4; V gene: TRBV4-1
CDR3 protein: CASRLAGYNEQFF; clone size: .; J gene: TRBJ2-1; V gene: TRBV6-2/TRBV6-3
CDR3 protein: CASSLTQGAAGNTIYF; clone size: .; J gene: TRBJ1-3; V gene: TRBV7-6
CDR3 protein: CASSLRASNTEAFF; clone size: .; J gene: TRBJ1-1; V gene: TRBV7-9
CDR3 protein: CASITQGASSGELFF; clone size: .; J gene: TRBJ2-2; V gene: TRBV7-6
CDR3 protein: CATSRVGTQGANQPQHF; clone size: .; J gene: TRBJ1-5; V gene: TRBV15
CDR3 protein: CASSQETGGSGEQYF; clone size: .; J gene: TRBJ2-7; V gene: TRBV4-2
CDR3 protein: CASSFSGSYEQYF; clone size: .; J gene: TRBJ2-7; V gene: TRBV28
CDR3 protein: CASSLGLGTVETQYF; clone size: .; J gene: TRBJ2-5; V gene: TRBV5-1
CDR3 protein: CATSDLAGGTNEQFF; clone size: .; J gene: TRBJ2-1; V gene: TRBV24-1
CDR3 protein: CASSLEGGALNTQYF; clone size: .; J gene: TRBJ2-3; V gene: TRBV5-1
CDR3 protein: CASSLGPGLYGYTF; clone size: .; J gene: TRBJ1-2; V gene: TRBV5-1
CDR3 protein: CSASQGLLTSYGYTF; clone size: .; J gene: TRBJ1-2; V gene: TRBV20-1
CDR3 protein: CASSLSLGQGWDEQFF; clone size: .; J gene: TRBJ2-1; V gene: TRBV5-5
CDR3 protein: CASSLDRASGGFSYNEQFF; clone size: .; J gene: TRBJ2-1; V gene: TRBV12-3/TRBV12-4
CDR3 protein: CSARVAQPEGYYGYTF; clone size: .; J gene: TRBJ1-2; V gene: TRBV20-1
CDR3 protein: CSATDGGPHNYNEQFF; clone size: .; J gene: TRBJ2-1; V gene: TRBV20-1
CDR3 protein: CASTPATSGISSGEQYF; clone size: .; J gene: TRBJ2-7; V gene: TRBV7-9
CDR3 protein: CASNPDIGVGYTF; clone size: .; J gene: TRBJ1-2; V gene: TRBV7-2
CDR3 protein: CASSYSIQLEQFF; clone size: .; J gene: TRBJ2-1; V gene: TRBV6-5
CDR3 protein: CASSVAGQGSYEQYF; clone size: .; J gene: TRBJ2-7; V gene: TRBV9
CDR3 protein: CASSLRLTGNMNTEAFF; clone size: .; J gene: TRBJ1-1; V gene: TRBV27
CDR3 protein: CASSPPRGWSEQFF; clone size: .; J gene: TRBJ2-1; V gene: TRBV9
CDR3 protein: CASGGWVVGTEAFF; clone size: .; J gene: TRBJ1-1; V gene: TRBV7-9
CDR3 protein: CASRSGGKNGYTF; clone size: .; J gene: TRBJ1-2; V gene: TRBV3-1
CDR3 protein: CASSARQGFDGELFF; clone size: .; J gene: TRBJ2-2; V gene: TRBV9
CDR3 protein: CASSPPRDEVSYEQYF; clone size: .; J gene: TRBJ2-7; V gene: TRBV18
CDR3 protein: CASSVEGSLNTEAFF; clone size: .; J gene: TRBJ1-1; V gene: TRBV9
CDR3 protein: CSARDLAGLQETQYF; clone size: .; J gene: TRBJ2-5; V gene: TRBV20-1
CDR3 protein: CASSLTPGAPDTQYF; clone size: .; J gene: TRBJ2-3; V gene: TRBV7-3
CDR3 protein: CASSAGTNYEQYF; clone size: .; J gene: TRBJ2-7; V gene: TRBV9
CDR3 protein: CASSRGLAAITDTQYF; clone size: .; J gene: TRBJ2-3; V gene: TRBV11-2
CDR3 protein: CATSYVVSEQFF; clone size: .; J gene: TRBJ2-1; V gene: TRBV6-6
CDR3 protein: CSAKRMGTDTQYF; clone size: .; J gene: TRBJ2-3; V gene: TRBV20-1
CDR3 protein: CASSLPGGVGQYF; clone size: .; J gene: TRBJ2-7; V gene: TRBV7-2
CDR3 protein: CSARGQETQYF; clone size: .; J gene: TRBJ2-5; V gene: TRBV20-1
CDR3 protein: CSVDGQAPYEQYF; clone size: .; J gene: TRBJ2-7; V gene: TRBV29-1
CDR3 protein: CASSRPRSRGGNEQFF; clone size: .; J gene: TRBJ2-1; V gene: TRBV7-9
CDR3 protein: CASSPLTPADTQYF; clone size: .; J gene: TRBJ2-3; V gene: TRBV7-2
CDR3 protein: CAWSVQAPNTGELFF; clone size: .; J gene: TRBJ2-2; V gene: TRBV30
CDR3 protein: CASSVEPGGTEAFF; clone size: .; J gene: TRBJ1-1; V gene: TRBV9
CDR3 protein: CASSSGVRTDTQYF; clone size: .; J gene: TRBJ2-3; V gene: TRBV6-2/TRBV6-3
CDR3 protein: CASRKMGRTSQRGTGELFF; clone size: .; J gene: TRBJ2-2; V gene: TRBV6-2/TRBV6-3
CDR3 protein: CSAREVAGGSYNEQFF; clone size: .; J gene: TRBJ2-1; V gene: TRBV20-1
CDR3 protein: CASSLNPTLGDAGELFF; clone size: .; J gene: TRBJ2-2; V gene: TRBV7-9
CDR3 protein: CASSLERAGRVGYTF; clone size: .; J gene: TRBJ1-2; V gene: TRBV7-2
CDR3 protein: CSARDPRANQPQHF; clone size: .; J gene: TRBJ1-5; V gene: TRBV20-1
CDR3 protein: CASSLALPGLAYYNEQFF; clone size: medium-sized; J gene: TRBJ2-1; V gene: TRBV7-6
CDR3 protein: CASSPTTGSAGTQYF; clone size: .; J gene: TRBJ2-5; V gene: TRBV28
CDR3 protein: CASSQVSDRMNTEAFF; clone size: .; J gene: TRBJ1-1; V gene: TRBV4-2
CDR3 protein: CALRGERVDEQFF; clone size: .; J gene: TRBJ2-1; V gene: TRBV19
CDR3 protein: CASSFSSATDTQYF; clone size: .; J gene: TRBJ2-3; V gene: TRBV5-1
CDR3 protein: CASSSTQAYEQYF; clone size: .; J gene: TRBJ2-7; V gene: TRBV7-3